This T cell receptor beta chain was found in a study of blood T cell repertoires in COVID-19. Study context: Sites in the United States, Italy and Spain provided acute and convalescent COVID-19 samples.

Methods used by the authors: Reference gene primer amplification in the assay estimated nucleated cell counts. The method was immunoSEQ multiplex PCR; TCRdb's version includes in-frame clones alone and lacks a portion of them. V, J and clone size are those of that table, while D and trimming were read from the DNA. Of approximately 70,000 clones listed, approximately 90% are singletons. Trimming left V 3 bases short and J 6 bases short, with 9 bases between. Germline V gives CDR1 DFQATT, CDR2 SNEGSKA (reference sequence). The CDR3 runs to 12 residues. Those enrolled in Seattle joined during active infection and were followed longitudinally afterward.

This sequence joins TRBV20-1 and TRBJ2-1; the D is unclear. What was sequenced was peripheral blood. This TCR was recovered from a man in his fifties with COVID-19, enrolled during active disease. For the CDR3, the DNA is TGCAGTGCTAGTTTACTGTTCAATGAGCAGTTCTTC. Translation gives CSASLLFNEQFF.